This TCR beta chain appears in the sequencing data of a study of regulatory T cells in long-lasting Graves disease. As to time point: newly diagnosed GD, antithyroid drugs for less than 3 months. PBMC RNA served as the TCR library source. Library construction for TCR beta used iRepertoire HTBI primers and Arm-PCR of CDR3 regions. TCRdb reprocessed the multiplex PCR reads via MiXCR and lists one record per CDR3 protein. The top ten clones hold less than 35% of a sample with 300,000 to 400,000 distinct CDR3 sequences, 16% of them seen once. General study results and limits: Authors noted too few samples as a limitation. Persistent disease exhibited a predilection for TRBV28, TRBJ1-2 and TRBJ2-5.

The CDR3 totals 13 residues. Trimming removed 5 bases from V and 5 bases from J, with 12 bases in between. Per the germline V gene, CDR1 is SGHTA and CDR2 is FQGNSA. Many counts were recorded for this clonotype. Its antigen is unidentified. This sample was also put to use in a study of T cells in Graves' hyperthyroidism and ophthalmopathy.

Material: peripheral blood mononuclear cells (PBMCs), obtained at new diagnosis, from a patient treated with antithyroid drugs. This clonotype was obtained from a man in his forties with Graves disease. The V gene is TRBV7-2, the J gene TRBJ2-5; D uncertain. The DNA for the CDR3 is TGTGCCAGCAGCCCTCAGCTAGGGGAGACCCAGTACTTC. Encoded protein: CASSPQLGETQYF.